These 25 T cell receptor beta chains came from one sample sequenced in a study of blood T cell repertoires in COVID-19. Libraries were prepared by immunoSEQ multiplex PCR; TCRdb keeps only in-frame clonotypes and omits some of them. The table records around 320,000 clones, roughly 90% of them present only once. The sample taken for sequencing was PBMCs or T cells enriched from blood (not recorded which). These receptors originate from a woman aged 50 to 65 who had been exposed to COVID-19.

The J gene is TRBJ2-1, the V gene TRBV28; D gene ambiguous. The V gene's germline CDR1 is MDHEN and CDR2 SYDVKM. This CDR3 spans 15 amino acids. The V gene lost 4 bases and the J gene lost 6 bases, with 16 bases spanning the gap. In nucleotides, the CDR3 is TGTGCCAGCAGTTCCAGCGCCTGGAATACCAATGAGCAGTTCTTC. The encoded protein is CASSSSAWNTNEQFF. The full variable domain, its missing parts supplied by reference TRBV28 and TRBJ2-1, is DVKVTQSSRYLVKRTGEKVFLECVQDMDHENMFWYRQDPGLGLRLIYFSYDVKMKEKGDIPEGYSVSREKKERFSLILESASTNQTSMYLCASSSSAWNTNEQFFGPGTRLTVL.

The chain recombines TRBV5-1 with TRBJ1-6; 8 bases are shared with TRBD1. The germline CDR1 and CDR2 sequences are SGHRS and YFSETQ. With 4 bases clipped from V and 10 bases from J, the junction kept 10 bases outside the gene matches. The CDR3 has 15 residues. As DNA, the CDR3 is TGCGCCAGCAGCCAAGAGACAGGGGTAAACTCACCCCTCCACTTT. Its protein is CASSQETGVNSPLHF.

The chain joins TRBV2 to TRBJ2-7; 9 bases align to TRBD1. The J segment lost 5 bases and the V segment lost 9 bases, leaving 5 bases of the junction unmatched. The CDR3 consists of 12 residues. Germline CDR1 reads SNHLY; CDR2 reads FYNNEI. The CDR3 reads CASRDRVNEQYF. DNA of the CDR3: TGTGCCAGTCGGGACAGGGTCAACGAGCAGTACTTC.

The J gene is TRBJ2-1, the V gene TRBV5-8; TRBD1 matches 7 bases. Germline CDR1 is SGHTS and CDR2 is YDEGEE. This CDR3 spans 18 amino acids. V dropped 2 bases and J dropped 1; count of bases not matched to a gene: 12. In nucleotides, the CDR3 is TGTGCCAGCAGCTTTAACAGGGGCTTTACCAGGTCCTACAATGAGCAGTTCTTC. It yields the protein CASSFNRGFTRSYNEQFF.

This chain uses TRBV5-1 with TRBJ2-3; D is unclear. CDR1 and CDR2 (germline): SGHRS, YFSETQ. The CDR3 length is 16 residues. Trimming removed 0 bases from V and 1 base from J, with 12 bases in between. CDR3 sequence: CASSLVVASGTDTQYF. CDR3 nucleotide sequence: TGCGCCAGCAGCTTGGTGGTAGCCTCGGGCACAGATACGCAGTATTTT.

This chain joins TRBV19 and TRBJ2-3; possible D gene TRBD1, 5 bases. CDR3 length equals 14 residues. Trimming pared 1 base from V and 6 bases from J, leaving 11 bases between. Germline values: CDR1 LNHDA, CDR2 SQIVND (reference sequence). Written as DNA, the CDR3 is TGTGCCAGTAGTATAGTAGGGGTTGGCGATACGCAGTATTTT. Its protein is CASSIVGVGDTQYF.

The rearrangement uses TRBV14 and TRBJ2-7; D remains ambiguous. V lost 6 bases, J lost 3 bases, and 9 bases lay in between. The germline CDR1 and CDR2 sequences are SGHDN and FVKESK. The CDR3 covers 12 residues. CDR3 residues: CASRGPGYEQYF. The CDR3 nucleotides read TGTGCCAGCAGGGGCCCAGGCTACGAGCAGTACTTC. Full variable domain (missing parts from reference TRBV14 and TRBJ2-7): EAGVTQFPSHSVIEKGQTVTLRCDPISGHDNLYWYRRVMGKEIKFLLHFVKESKQDESGMPNNRFLAERTGGTYSTLKVQPAELEDSGVYFCASRGPGYEQYFGPGTRLTVT.

In DNA form, the CDR3 reads TGTGCCAGCAGCTTAGCCGGACAGGGTTATAACGAGCAGTACTTC. The encoded protein is CASSLAGQGYNEQYF. The V gene is TRBV7-2, the J gene TRBJ2-7; 8 positions agree with TRBD1. CDR3 length: 15 amino acids. From germline, CDR1 is SGHTA and CDR2 FQGNSA. V dropped 0 bases and J dropped 5; count of bases not matched to a gene: 6.

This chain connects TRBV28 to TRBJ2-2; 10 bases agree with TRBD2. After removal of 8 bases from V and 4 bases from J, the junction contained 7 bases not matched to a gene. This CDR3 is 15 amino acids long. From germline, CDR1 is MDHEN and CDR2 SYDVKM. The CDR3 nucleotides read TGTGCCAGCTTGAGTCCTAGCGGGGGCACCGGGGAGCTGTTTTTT. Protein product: CASLSPSGGTGELFF.

CDR3 in DNA: TGTGCCAGCAGCCGGGACAGGGGAGAGACCCAGTACTTC. Protein sequence: CASSRDRGETQYF. The chain combines TRBV6-4 with TRBJ2-5, with 10 bases matching TRBD1. Per germline, CDR1 MRHNA and CDR2 SNTAGT. J lost 4 bases, V lost 6 bases, and 2 bases had no gene match. CDR3 length: 13 amino acids.

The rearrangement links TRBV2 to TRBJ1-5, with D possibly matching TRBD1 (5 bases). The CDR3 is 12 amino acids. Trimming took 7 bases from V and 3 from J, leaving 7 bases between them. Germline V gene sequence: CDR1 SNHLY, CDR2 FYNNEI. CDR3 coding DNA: TGTGCCAGCACAGGGTACAATCAGCCCCAGCATTTT. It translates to CASTGYNQPQHF. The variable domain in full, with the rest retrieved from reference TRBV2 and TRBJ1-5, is EPEVTQTPSHQVTQMGQEVILRCVPISNHLYFYWYRQILGQKVEFLVSFYNNEISEKSEIFDDQFSVERPDGSNFTLKIRSTKLEDSAMYFCASTGYNQPQHFGDGTRLSIL.

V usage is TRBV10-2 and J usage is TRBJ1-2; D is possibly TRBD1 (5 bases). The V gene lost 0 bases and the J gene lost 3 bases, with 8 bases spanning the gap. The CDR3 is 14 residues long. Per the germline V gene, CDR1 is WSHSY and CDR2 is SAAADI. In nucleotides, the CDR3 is TGCGCCAGCAGTGAGTCCCCAGGGTACTATGGCTACACCTTC. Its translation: CASSESPGYYGYTF.

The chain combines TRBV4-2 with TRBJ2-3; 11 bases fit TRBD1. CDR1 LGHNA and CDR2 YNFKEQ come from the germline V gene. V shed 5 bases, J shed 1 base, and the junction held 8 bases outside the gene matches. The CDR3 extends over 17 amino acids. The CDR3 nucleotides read TGTGCCAGCAGCGCACAGGACAGGGGGCGAGGCACAGATACGCAGTATTTT. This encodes CASSAQDRGRGTDTQYF.

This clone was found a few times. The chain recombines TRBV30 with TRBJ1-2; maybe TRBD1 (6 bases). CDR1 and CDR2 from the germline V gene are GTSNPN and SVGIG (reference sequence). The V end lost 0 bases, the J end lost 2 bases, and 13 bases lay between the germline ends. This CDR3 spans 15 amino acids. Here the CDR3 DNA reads TGTGCCTGGAGTGTAAGCGGGGGCCAAAACTATGGCTACACCTTC. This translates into CAWSVSGGQNYGYTF.

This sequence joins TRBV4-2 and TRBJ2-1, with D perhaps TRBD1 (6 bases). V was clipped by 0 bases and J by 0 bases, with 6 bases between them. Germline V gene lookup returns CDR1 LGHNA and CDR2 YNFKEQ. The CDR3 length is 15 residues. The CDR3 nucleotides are TGTGCCAGCAGCCAAGAGGGACACTCCTACAATGAGCAGTTCTTC. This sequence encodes CASSQEGHSYNEQFF.

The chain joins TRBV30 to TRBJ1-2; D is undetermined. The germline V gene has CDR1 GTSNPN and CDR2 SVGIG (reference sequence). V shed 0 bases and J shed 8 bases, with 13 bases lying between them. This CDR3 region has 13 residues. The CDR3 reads CAWSVGREYGYTF. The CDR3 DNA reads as TGTGCCTGGAGTGTGGGGAGGGAATACGGCTACACCTTC.

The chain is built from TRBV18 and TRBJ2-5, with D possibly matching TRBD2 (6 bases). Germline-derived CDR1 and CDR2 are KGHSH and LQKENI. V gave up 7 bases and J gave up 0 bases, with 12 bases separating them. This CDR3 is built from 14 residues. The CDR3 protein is CASWTGGYQETQYF. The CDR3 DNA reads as TGTGCCAGCTGGACTGGGGGGTACCAAGAGACCCAGTACTTC.

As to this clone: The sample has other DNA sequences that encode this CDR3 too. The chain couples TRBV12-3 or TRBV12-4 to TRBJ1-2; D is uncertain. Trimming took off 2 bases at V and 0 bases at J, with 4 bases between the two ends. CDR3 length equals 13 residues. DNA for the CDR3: TGTGCCAGCAGTTTATCCTCTAACTATGGCTACACCTTC. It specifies CASSLSSNYGYTF.

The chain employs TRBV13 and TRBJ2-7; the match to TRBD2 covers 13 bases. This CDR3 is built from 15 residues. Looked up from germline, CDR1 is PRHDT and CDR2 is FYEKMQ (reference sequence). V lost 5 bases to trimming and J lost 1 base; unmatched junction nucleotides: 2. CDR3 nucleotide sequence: TGTGCCAGCAGCCAGGGACTAGCGGGGTCCTACGAGCAGTACTTC. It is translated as CASSQGLAGSYEQYF.

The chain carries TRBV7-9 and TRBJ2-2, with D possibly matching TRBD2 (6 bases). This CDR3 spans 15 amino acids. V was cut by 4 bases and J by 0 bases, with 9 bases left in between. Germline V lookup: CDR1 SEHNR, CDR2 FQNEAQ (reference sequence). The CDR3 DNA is TGTGCCAGCAGCTCGGGACTGACGAACACCGGGGAGCTGTTTTTT. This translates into CASSSGLTNTGELFF. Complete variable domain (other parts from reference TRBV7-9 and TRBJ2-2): DTGVSQNPRHKITKRGQNVTFRCDPISEHNRLYWYRQTLGQGPEFLTYFQNEAQLEKSRLLSDRFSAERPKGSFSTLEIQRTEQGDSAMYLCASSSGLTNTGELFFGEGSRLTVL.

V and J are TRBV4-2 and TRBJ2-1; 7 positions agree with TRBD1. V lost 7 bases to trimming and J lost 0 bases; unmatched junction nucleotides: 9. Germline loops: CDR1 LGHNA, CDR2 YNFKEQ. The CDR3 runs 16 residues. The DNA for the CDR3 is TGTGCCAGCAACCTGGACAGGCAGAGCTCCTACAATGAGCAGTTCTTC. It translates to CASNLDRQSSYNEQFF.

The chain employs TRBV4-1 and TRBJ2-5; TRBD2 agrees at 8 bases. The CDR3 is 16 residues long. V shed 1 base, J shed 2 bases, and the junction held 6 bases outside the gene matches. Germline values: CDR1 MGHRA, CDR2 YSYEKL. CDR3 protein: CASSQGPSGGQETQYF. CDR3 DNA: TGCGCCAGCAGCCAAGGCCCCAGCGGGGGACAAGAGACCCAGTACTTC.

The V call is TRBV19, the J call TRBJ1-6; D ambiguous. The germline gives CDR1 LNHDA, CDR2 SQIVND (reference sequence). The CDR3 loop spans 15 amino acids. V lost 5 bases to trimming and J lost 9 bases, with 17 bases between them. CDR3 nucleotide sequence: TGTGCCAGTAGTCCGCGGTCTGGGGAGACTTCACCCCTCCACTTT. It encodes CASSPRSGETSPLHF.

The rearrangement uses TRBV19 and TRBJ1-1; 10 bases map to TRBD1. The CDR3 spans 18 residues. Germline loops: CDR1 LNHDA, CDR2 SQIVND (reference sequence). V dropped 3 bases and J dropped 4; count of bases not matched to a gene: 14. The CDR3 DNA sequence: TGTGCCAGTAGTATGTCGGACCGGGGACAGGGGAGGGTCACTGAAGCTTTCTTT. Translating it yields CASSMSDRGQGRVTEAFF.

CDR3 sequence: CASSLRGYSNQPQHF. CDR3 sequence (DNA): TGTGCCAGCAGTTTACGGGGATATAGCAATCAGCCCCAGCATTTT. The rearrangement joins TRBV27 to TRBJ1-5; D is unresolved. Germline CDR1 and CDR2: MNHEY and SMNVEV (reference sequence). V gave up 2 bases and J gave up 0 bases, with 8 bases separating them. The CDR3 loop spans 15 amino acids.